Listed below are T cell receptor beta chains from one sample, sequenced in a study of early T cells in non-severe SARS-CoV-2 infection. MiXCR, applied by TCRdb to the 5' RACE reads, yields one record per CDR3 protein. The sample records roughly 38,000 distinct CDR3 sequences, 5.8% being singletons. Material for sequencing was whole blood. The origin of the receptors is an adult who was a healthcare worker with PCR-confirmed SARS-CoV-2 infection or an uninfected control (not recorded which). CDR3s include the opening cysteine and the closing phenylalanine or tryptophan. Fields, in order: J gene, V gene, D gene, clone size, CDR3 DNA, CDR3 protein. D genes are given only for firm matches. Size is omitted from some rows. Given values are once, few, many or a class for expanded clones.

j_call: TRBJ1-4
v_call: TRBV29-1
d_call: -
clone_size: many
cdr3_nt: TGCAGCGTTGAGTCCGGGGGCAGGGAAAAACTGTTTTTT
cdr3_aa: CSVESGGREKLFF

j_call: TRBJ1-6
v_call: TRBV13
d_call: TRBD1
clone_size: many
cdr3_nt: TGTGCCAGCAGCTTAACCGGGACAGGGGCCAATTCACCCCTCCACTTT
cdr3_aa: CASSLTGTGANSPLHF

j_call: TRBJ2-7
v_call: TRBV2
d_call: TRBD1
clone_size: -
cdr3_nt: TGTGCCAGCAGCCGGGACAGAGGCGAGCAGTACTTC
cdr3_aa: CASSRDRGEQYF

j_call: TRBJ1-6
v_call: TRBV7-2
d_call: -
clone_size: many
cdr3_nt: TGTGTCAGCAGCTTATCGGGGGGGCGAGTCTGGTCACCCCTCCACTTT
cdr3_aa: CVSSLSGGRVWSPLHF

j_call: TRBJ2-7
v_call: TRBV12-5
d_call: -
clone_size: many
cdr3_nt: TGTGCTAGTGGTTTCTACCTGTGGAACAGGTCCTACTCCTACGAGCAGTACTTC
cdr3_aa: CASGFYLWNRSYSYEQYF

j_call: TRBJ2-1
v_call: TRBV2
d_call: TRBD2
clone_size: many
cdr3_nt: TGTGCCACACGGGCGGGGGTCTACAATGAGCAGTTCTTC
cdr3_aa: CATRAGVYNEQFF

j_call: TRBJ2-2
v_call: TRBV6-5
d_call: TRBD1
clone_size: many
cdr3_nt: TGTGCCAGCAGTTACGTCCGGACAGGGAGAACCGGGGAGCTGTTTTTT
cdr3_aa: CASSYVRTGRTGELFF

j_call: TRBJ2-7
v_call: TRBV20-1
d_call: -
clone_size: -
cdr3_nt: TGCAGTGCCGCAGTCCCTTTTACCGACGAGCAGTACTTC
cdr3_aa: CSAAVPFTDEQYF

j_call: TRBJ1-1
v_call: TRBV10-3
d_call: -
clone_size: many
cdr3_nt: TGTGCCATCAGTGTGGGGCAGAGGGACACTGAAGCTTTCTTT
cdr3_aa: CAISVGQRDTEAFF

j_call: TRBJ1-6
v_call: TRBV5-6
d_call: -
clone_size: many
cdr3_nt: TGTGCCAGCAGCATCCGGGACACCGGAGTAGGATCACCCCTCCACTTT
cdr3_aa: CASSIRDTGVGSPLHF

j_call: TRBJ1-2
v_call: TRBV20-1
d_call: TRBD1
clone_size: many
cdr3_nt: TGCAGTGCGCCAAACCAGGGGGCATATGGCTACACCTTC
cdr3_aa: CSAPNQGAYGYTF

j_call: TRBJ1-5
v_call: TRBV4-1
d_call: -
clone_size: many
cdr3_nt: TGCGCCAGCAGCCAAAGCCCGATCTGGGGGGGCAATCAGCCCCAGCATTTT
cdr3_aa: CASSQSPIWGGNQPQHF

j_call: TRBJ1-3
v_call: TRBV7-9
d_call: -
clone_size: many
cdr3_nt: TGTGCCAGTCGTTTATCTGCCTCTGGAAACACCATATATTTT
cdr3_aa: CASRLSASGNTIYF

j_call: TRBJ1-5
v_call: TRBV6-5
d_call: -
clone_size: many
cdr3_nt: TGTGCCAGCACCCCCCGAGCGGGGGGACATCCCCAGCATTTT
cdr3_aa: CASTPRAGGHPQHF

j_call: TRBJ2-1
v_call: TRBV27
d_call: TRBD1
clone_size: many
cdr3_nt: TGTGCCAGCAGTTTCCGGACAGGAGTTTCATGGGAGCAGTTCTTC
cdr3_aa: CASSFRTGVSWEQFF

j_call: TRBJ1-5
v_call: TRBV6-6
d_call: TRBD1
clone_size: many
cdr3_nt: TGTGCCAGCAGTTACTCCGGACAGGGACCAGGGCAGCCCCAGCATTTT
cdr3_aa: CASSYSGQGPGQPQHF

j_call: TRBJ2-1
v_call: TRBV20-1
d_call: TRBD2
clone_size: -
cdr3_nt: TGCAGTGCTAGAGAGGGACTAGCGGGAGGGTTGGATGAGCAGTTCTTC
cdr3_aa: CSAREGLAGGLDEQFF

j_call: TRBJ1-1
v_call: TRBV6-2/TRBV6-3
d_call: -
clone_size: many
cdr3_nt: TGTGCCAGCAGTTACGCCGACCGGATGAACACTGAAGCTTTCTTT
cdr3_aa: CASSYADRMNTEAFF

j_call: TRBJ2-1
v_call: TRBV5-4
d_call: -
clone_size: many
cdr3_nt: TGTGCCAGCAGGGGAGTCAACTCCTACAATGAGCAGTTCTTC
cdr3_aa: CASRGVNSYNEQFF

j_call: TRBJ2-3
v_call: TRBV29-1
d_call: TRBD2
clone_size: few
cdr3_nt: TGCAGCGTTGGGGGTAGCGGGGTTACCGTAGATACGCAGTATTTT
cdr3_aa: CSVGGSGVTVDTQYF

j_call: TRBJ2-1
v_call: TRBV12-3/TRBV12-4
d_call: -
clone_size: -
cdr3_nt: TGTGCCAGCAGTTACTGGGATGAGCAGTTCTTC
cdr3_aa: CASSYWDEQFF

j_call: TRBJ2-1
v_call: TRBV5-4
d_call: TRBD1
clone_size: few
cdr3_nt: TGTGCCAGCAGCCTGCCGGGACAGGGGGCTCGGAATGAGCAGTTCTTC
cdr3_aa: CASSLPGQGARNEQFF

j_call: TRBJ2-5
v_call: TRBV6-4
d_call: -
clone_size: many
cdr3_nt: TGTGCCAGCAGTGACCGAGCGGGAGAGACCCAGTACTTC
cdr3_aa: CASSDRAGETQYF

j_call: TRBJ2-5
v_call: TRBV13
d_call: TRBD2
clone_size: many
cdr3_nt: TGTGCCAGCAGCCCCAGCGGGGGAACCCAAGAGACCCAGTACTTC
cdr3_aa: CASSPSGGTQETQYF

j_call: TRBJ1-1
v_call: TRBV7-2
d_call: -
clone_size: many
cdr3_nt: TGTGCCAGCAGCTTAAGACAGTTGGGAGGTACTGAAGCTTTCTTT
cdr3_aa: CASSLRQLGGTEAFF

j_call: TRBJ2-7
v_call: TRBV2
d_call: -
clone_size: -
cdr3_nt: TGTGCCAGCAGTGAGGACAGAGCTCTTCGCGAGCAGTACTTC
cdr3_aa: CASSEDRALREQYF

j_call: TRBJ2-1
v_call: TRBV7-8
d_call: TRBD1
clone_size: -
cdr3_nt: TGTGCCAGCAGCTCGTTGACAGGGGGCTCCTACAATGAGCAGTTCTTC
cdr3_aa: CASSSLTGGSYNEQFF